This is a list of T cell receptor beta chains from one sample in a study of blood T cell repertoires in COVID-19. The protocol was immunoSEQ multiplex PCR, while the TCRdb copy is restricted to in-frame clones and leaves out a portion. The sample yields a few hundred thousand clones, roughly nine tenths seen once. Sequenced: peripheral blood. Receptors were obtained from a woman in her 50s with acute or convalescent COVID-19. Each CDR3 is given with its conserved first and last residue. Each record gives: J gene, V gene, CDR3 protein.

>TRBJ2-3|TRBV20-1
CSARAIDTQYF
>TRBJ1-1|TRBV5-4
CASSSDDRHEAFF
>TRBJ1-5|TRBV20-1
CSASFPYNQPQHF
>TRBJ2-3|TRBV24-1
CATSDRAGASTDTQYF
>TRBJ1-5|TRBV10-2
CASSELMGGSNQPQHF
>TRBJ1-1|TRBV5-6
CASSTQVQGNTEAFF
>TRBJ1-1|TRBV5-6
CASSLDRLRTEAFF
>TRBJ1-1|TRBV15
CATSRGTGRDTEAFF
>TRBJ2-1|TRBV18
CASSPPSGPRDEQFF
>TRBJ2-3|TRBV4-3
CASSQDRSSGSNTQYF
>TRBJ1-2|TRBV27
CASSRQGPNYGYTF
>TRBJ2-3|TRBV19
CASSPREGLGKDTQYF
>TRBJ1-5|TRBV10-3
CAIKPGQGNQPQHF
>TRBJ2-1|TRBV11-2
CASSGTSGNVNEQFF
>TRBJ1-3|TRBV7-2
CASSLYISGNTIYF
>TRBJ2-6|TRBV30
CAWRGDRFSGANVLTF
>TRBJ1-1|TRBV18
CASSPVSPGGLDTEAFF
>TRBJ1-1|TRBV27
CASSLRARFTEAFF
>TRBJ2-2|TRBV6-2/TRBV6-3
CASSSGTANTGELFF
>TRBJ2-7|TRBV29-1
CSAWALAGAGSYEQYF
>TRBJ1-5|TRBV5-8
CASWVGAGSNQPQHF
>TRBJ2-1|TRBV4-3
CASSQVGGGAGGYNEQFF